The TCR beta chain described here comes from a study of cytomegalovirus exposure and HLA in healthy donors listed by TCRdb under 2017. The study in broad terms: An earlier analysis of approximately 550 of the donors reported 250 to 350 Gb of sequence data and roughly 110 million unique TCR beta sequences from 150 million to 200 million T cells. About 310 gigabases of sequencing data and tens of millions of unique TCR sequences were included in an early release covering under 650 HLA-typed donors. Of the roughly 430 genotyped donors, about 80% fell in the genetic ancestry cluster associated with self-reported Caucasian donors. The study was designed to test whether signatures of past pathogen exposure could be identified by cataloging public T cell receptors. The T cell repertoires of under 750 subjects were profiled by immunosequencing and related to cytomegalovirus serostatus. In addition to the first cohort of 666 subjects, a separate validation cohort of 130 or so different subjects was used. The study combined high-throughput TCR immunosequencing, statistical association of individual TCRs with disease status, and machine learning to predict cytomegalovirus infection status. In a later analysis, previously published TCR beta repertoires from about 670 donors were re-analyzed and high-resolution HLA genotyping was added so that TCR occurrence patterns could be studied. In the later analysis, no new phenotypic data were used to find candidate immune exposures; instead, reliance was placed on TCR beta sequences and their occurrence across donors. An earlier analysis of around 580 of the donors used high-throughput TCR beta sequencing to judge whether each TCR beta V gene segment behaved as functional or pseudogenic. Donor age, sex, ethnicity and CMV serostatus were compiled together with the repertoire data. Genome-wide SNP genotypes for about 60% of the 666 donors were used in a later genetic analysis, which treated that subset as a discovery cohort. All discovery cohort repertoires had been generated using a single sequencing platform. HLA typing covered class I and class II loci at four-digit resolution. Typing coverage varied by locus: about 629-640 donors for A, B, C, DRB1 and DQB1; more than 500 for DQA1; some 610 for DPA1; around 490 for DPB1. Roughly five DR-DQ haplotypes were handled as single units for association and clustering because linkage in the cohort was strong. Among 300 to 500 genotyped donors of the cohort, an average of around 240,000 unique TCR beta nucleotide sequences was sequenced per donor, of which about 19% were non-productive.

As for this clone: Its antigen is not yet known. No base quality information exists; no much larger clone differs at one position.

The cohort consisted of 670 or so healthy bone marrow donors. All cohort members were sampled while nominally healthy, although unrecorded immune exposures were likely present. The donor was CMV seronegative and belonged to the group of more than 300 seronegative cohort members. Each donor provided a peripheral blood sample, and peripheral blood mononuclear cells were used for TCR beta sequencing. The Qiagen DNeasy Blood Extraction Kit was used to extract genomic DNA from the blood cell samples. Library construction relied on the immunoSEQ multiplex PCR assay. For the multiplex PCR, a mixture combining 60 forward primers for TCR Vbeta segments and 13 reverse primers for TCR Jbeta segments was used. The CDR3 region of rearranged TCR beta genes was amplified from genomic DNA with a multiplex PCR assay. The amplified TCR beta libraries were sequenced on the Illumina HiSeq System as 87-base-pair reads. Regarding the original processing steps: A later analysis tallied roughly 78 million unique TCR beta chains across the 660 or so repertoires, and about 12 million of those chains were shared by two or more donors. Raw reads were error-corrected and collapsed into unique sequences by a nearest-neighbor algorithm in which closely related sequences were merged to remove PCR and sequencing errors. To assign V, D and J gene segments, CDR3 sequences were aligned to IMGT reference sequences. Each retained sequence needed at least a six-nucleotide match to both a V gene segment and a J gene segment. A rearrangement was called productive if the CDR3 had no stop codons and remained in frame with V and J, and every other rearrangement was called non-productive. CDR3 was defined according to IMGT convention as the region running from the second conserved V-encoded cysteine to the conserved J-encoded phenylalanine. The earlier analysis of some 550 of the donors excluded any sequence lacking an unambiguous match to a single V gene segment. In an earlier analysis of some 590 of the donors, a V segment was called functional when productive rearrangements were above 56.7%, and segregating when the standard deviation between donors exceeded 5%. A statistical classification framework was built for diagnosing cytomegalovirus status from the catalog of TCR beta chain sequences. V and J gene assignment, in a later analysis, came from comparing TCR nucleotide sequences with IMGT/GENE-DB human TR gene sequences. Using the TCRdist pipeline, a later analysis assigned CDR3 sequences along with most-parsimonious VDJ recombination scenarios. In a later analysis, each TCR beta chain was defined by its CDR3 amino acid sequence together with its V-gene family, and reads lacking a unique V-gene family were excluded. To address suspected cross-contamination and a sequencing artifact, a later analysis removed a few hundred highly shared, low-generation-probability nucleotide sequences. A later analysis calculated a clonal expansion index for each public chain from normalized within-repertoire ranks of inferred template counts. Generation probabilities in a later analysis came from a VDJ recombination model fitted to out-of-frame rearrangements, and those results were checked against IGoR. In a later analysis, TCR-TCR, TCR-HLA and TCR-CMV co-occurrence was scored with hypergeometric tests, and a repertoire-size bias correction was applied to TCR pairs. A later analysis estimated false discovery rates by permuting HLA or CMV assignments 20 times. A later analysis grouped co-occurring TCRs with DBSCAN, adding TCRdist sequence similarity when clustering within HLA-allele-positive subsets. Co-occurrence clustering excluded repertoires with fewer than 30,000 or more than 120,000 public chains, plus five with anomalous nucleotide sharing. Imported from immuneACCESS, the table was reduced by TCRdb to in-frame sequences with V and J called. These copies leave out some clones; in studies compared against another copy, an unresolved V gene accounts for under half, and the cause of the remainder is not known. The D gene and trimming were derived from the DNA, and the V and J assignments and clone size from that table. The sample yields fewer than 200,000 clones; around 77% were counted once. Over 2% of the sample goes to the ten largest clones.

Beyond this particular receptor, the publication reports: In this cohort, only TCR beta chains were sequenced, and detectable features were limited by the absence of alpha or paired-chain data. In a later genetic analysis, fewer N-insertions in productive TCRs were reported among donors in an Asian-associated ancestry cluster than the roughly 700-donor mean. Some IMGT-functional V segments, including TRBV6-2 and TRBV6-3, could not be told apart with the 87-base-pair reads, so those segments were excluded. A later analysis found that HLA-associated TCR beta chains were more clonally expanded and had lower generation probabilities than equally common non-associated chains. An association between a missense DCLRE1C variant and V-gene and J-gene trimming of TCR beta chains was found in a later genetic analysis and replicated in an independent cohort. A later analysis found that most CMV-associated TCR beta chains appeared HLA-restricted, with HLA associations seemingly driven largely by CMV exposure. A further reported finding was that TCR beta sequences accurately predicted the HLA-A and HLA-B alleles for most subjects in the first cohort. Cytomegalovirus status was reported to be diagnosed by the classifier with high specificity and sensitivity in both the original and validation cohorts. Assigning TCR associations to individual alleles was difficult when HLA alleles, especially DR and DQ, strongly co-occurred. The study gave a list of 150 to 200 TCR beta chains associated with cytomegalovirus. The earlier analysis of 587 of the donors excluded some 15 rarely observed V segments, including chromosome 9 orphons, because counts were too low. In a later analysis, TCR association rates were found to vary across HLA loci, with the most associated TCRs seen for DRB1 alleles and the fewest for HLA-C alleles. Three of the identified cytomegalovirus-associated TCR beta chains were confirmed in vitro to be specific for cytomegalovirus antigens. For the cohort, immune exposure information was limited to CMV serostatus. A later analysis reported that several top co-occurrence clusters appeared linked to parvovirus B19, influenza, CMV and Epstein-Barr virus. Most TCR sequences were seen in very few donors, while some public TCRs were found in many individuals. The authors suggested that the approach could potentially be generalized to other disease states and immunological phenotypes. Linkage disequilibrium might explain the correlated functional status among segregating V segments, but an unknown experimental factor could not be ruled out. A cluster of highly shared sequence variants was judged likely to represent a technical artifact of the sequencing pipeline. Presence/absence analyses assumed roughly uniform sequencing depth across donors, an assumption that may not hold. At a false discovery rate of 0.05, a later analysis linked roughly 17,000 TCR beta sequences to specific HLA alleles. An earlier analysis of approximately 570 of the donors showed that most TCR beta V segments appeared in productive rearrangements either about 87% or about 30% of the time, which broadly matched IMGT annotations. Because HLA typing was missing for some donors at each locus, association tests included only the typed subset.

The germline V gene encodes CDR1 SNHLY and CDR2 FYNNEI. From the cysteine through the phenylalanine, the CDR3 covers 13 amino acids. The retained sequence is limited to the CDR3, 39 bases, with the frame set at the first base. The V and J ends are trimmed by 4 bases and 7 bases, leaving 11 bases between them. This sequence uses TRBV2 and TRBJ1-5; TRBD1 might be the D gene, on 6 matching bases. Sequences were obtained from PBMCs. The receptor's source is a man in his sixties in good health and CMV-seronegative. The DNA reads TGTGCCAGCAGTGTGGACAGTTTACAGCCCCAGCATTTT. The resulting protein is CASSVDSLQPQHF.